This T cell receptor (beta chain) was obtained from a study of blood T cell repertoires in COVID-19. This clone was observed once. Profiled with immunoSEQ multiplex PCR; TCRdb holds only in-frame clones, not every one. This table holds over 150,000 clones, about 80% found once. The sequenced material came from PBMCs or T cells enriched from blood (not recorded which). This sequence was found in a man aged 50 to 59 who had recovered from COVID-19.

CDR3: CASSQVYGYTF. CDR3 bases: TGTGCCAGTAGTCAGGTATATGGCTACACCTTC. This chain uses TRBV19 with TRBJ1-2, with D unresolved. The V end lost 5 bases, the J end lost 5 bases, and 6 bases lay between the germline ends. The CDR3 has 11 amino acids. Per germline, CDR1 LNHDA and CDR2 SQIVND (reference sequence).